The 27 T cell receptor beta chains below were found in one sample sequenced in a study of cytomegalovirus exposure and HLA in healthy donors. The PCR employed 60 Vbeta primers together with 13 Jbeta primers. The protocol was immunoSEQ multiplex PCR, while the TCRdb copy is restricted to in-frame clones and leaves out a portion. The data hold about 190,000 clones, with about 81% observed a single time. What was sequenced was PBMCs. The receptors derive from a man aged 25-45 years in good health and CMV-seropositive.

V is TRBV6-1 and J is TRBJ2-7; D is undetermined. V lost 4 bases and J lost 2, with 12 bases in between. Per the germline V gene, CDR1 is MNHNS and CDR2 is SASEGT. The CDR3 loop spans 14 amino acids. CDR3 nucleotides: TGTGCCAGCAGTGGAGGCCCGGAGACCTACGAGCAGTACTTC. It translates to CASSGGPETYEQYF.

For the CDR3, the DNA is TGCGCCAGCAGAGGGGACAGGGAGGACGAGCAGTACTTC. The encoded protein is CASRGDREDEQYF. The rearrangement joins TRBV10-1 to TRBJ2-7; the match to TRBD1 covers 9 bases. CDR1 WNHNN and CDR2 SYGVQD come from the germline V gene (reference sequence). CDR3 size: 13 residues. V trimming: 6 bases; J trimming: 5 bases; junction bases outside the gene matches: 5.

The chain has TRBV19 and TRBJ1-1; 7 positions match TRBD1. V shed 5 bases, J shed 11 bases, and the junction held 11 bases outside the gene matches. This CDR3 region has 13 residues. From germline, CDR1 is LNHDA and CDR2 SQIVND (reference sequence). DNA of the CDR3: TGTGCCAGTAGTCCCCCAGGGGGACCGGCCGCTTTCTTT. It yields the protein CASSPPGGPAAFF.

This chain joins TRBV27 and TRBJ2-3, with D maybe TRBD1 (5 bases). CDR1 MNHEY and CDR2 SMNVEV come from the germline V gene (reference sequence). The CDR3 sequence is 13 residues long. Trimming removed 2 bases at V and 5 bases at J, with 8 bases between. The CDR3 DNA sequence: TGTGCCAGCAGTTTAGCAGGGCTAGATACGCAGTATTTT. As protein: CASSLAGLDTQYF.

This clone came up once. This chain uses TRBV5-1 with TRBJ2-6; D possibly corresponds to TRBD1 (5 bases). Deletions cut 1 base from V and 0 bases from J, with 11 bases between. Germline values: CDR1 SGHRS, CDR2 YFSETQ. CDR3 length equals 17 residues. The CDR3 nucleotides read TGCGCCAGCAGCTTGAGAGGACAAAGCTCTGGGGCCAACGTCCTGACTTTC. It translates to CASSLRGQSSGANVLTF.

This rearrangement joins TRBV11-2 to TRBJ1-5; D ambiguous. V was pared by 0 bases and J by 0 bases, with 6 bases between. CDR3 length: 15 amino acids. The germline V gene encodes CDR1 SGHAT and CDR2 FQNNGV. This CDR3 is CASSLDTGSNQPQHF. The CDR3 nucleotides are TGTGCCAGCAGCTTAGACACCGGTAGCAATCAGCCCCAGCATTTT.

The chain employs TRBV25-1 and TRBJ1-5, with a weak D call TRBD1 (5 bases). The V end lost 4 bases, the J end lost 3 bases, and 10 bases lay between the germline ends. In germline, CDR1 is MGHDK, CDR2 SYGVNS. CDR3 length equals 14 residues. CDR3 coding DNA: TGTGCCAGCAGTGCCCGGGGGACCAATCAGCCCCAGCATTTT. Protein sequence: CASSARGTNQPQHF.

This clone was seen only once. As DNA, the CDR3 is TGTGCCAGCAGCCCCTCTAGCGGTGCACGGTACAATGAGCAGTTCTTC. Translation: CASSPSSGARYNEQFF. The genes are TRBV11-3 and TRBJ2-1, with TRBD2 matching 7 bases. The CDR3 runs 16 residues. V lost 5 bases to trimming and J lost 4 bases; unmatched junction nucleotides: 11. CDR1 is SGHNT, CDR2 YENEEA, per germline. The complete variable domain, with remaining parts taken from reference TRBV11-3 and TRBJ2-1, reads EAGVVQSPRYKIIEKKQPVAFWCNPISGHNTLYWYLQNLGQGPELLIRYENEEAVDDSQLPKDRFSAERLKGVDSTLKIQPAELGDSAVYLCASSPSSGARYNEQFFGPGTRLTVL.

Only a few counts were recorded for this clone. The genes are TRBV21-1 and TRBJ2-7; TRBD2, as called in the table, went unchecked against the DNA. TRBV21-1 is a listed pseudogene. The CDR3 spans 22 residues. The CDR3: CASSKEGPKAGWLGGQVYEQYF. CDR3 coding DNA: TGTGCCAGCAGCAAAGAAGGCCCCAAAGCGGGGTGGCTGGGGGGTCAAGTCTACGAGCAGTACTTC.

The chain links TRBV28 to TRBJ2-7, with 8 nucleotides matching TRBD2. Germline V CDR1 and CDR2: MDHEN, SYDVKM. The CDR3 loop spans 13 amino acids. V was pared by 7 bases and J by 2 bases, with 4 bases of the junction left unmatched. The CDR3 DNA reads TGTGCCAGCACTAGCGGGTTCACCTACGAGCAGTACTTC. Its translation: CASTSGFTYEQYF.

J is TRBJ1-4 and V is TRBV6-5; D is perhaps TRBD1 (5 bases). The germline V gene encodes CDR1 MNHEY and CDR2 SVGAGI. Trimming shortened V by 0 bases and J by 4 bases, and 9 bases separated the two germline ends. The CDR3 runs 15 residues. The CDR3 here is CASSYSSRVNEKLFF. The CDR3 nucleotides read TGTGCCAGCAGTTACTCTTCCAGGGTTAATGAAAAACTGTTTTTT.

The rearrangement uses TRBV27 and TRBJ2-5; TRBD1 aligns across 11 bases. After removal of 5 bases from V and 1 base from J, the junction contained 6 bases not matched to a gene. The CDR3 has 16 residues. CDR1 MNHEY and CDR2 SMNVEV come from the germline V gene (reference sequence). This CDR3 reads CASSPWTGGVQETQYF. DNA of the CDR3: TGTGCCAGCAGTCCCTGGACAGGGGGCGTCCAAGAGACCCAGTACTTC.

In its sample, this clone was seen a few times. This chain connects TRBV27 to TRBJ2-1, with D tentatively TRBD2 (6 bases). Trimming cost V 4 bases and J 7 bases, with 14 bases left between them. Per germline, CDR1 MNHEY and CDR2 SMNVEV (reference sequence). This CDR3 is 14 amino acids long. This chain's CDR3 is CASSYVGGRNEQFF. CDR3 nucleotides: TGTGCCAGCAGTTATGTGGGAGGAAGGAATGAGCAGTTCTTC.

The chain is built from TRBV9 and TRBJ2-1; D may be TRBD1 (5 bases). The V gene lost 3 bases and the J gene lost 7 bases, with 17 bases spanning the gap. There are 15 residues in the CDR3. Germline CDR1 reads SGDLS; CDR2 reads YYNGEE. The CDR3 region is CASSGKLGQFNEQFF. In DNA, the CDR3 is TGTGCCAGCAGCGGCAAACTCGGACAATTTAATGAGCAGTTCTTC.

The chain uses TRBV19 and TRBJ1-2; no firm D call. The CDR3 runs 16 residues. CDR1 is LNHDA, CDR2 SQIVND, per germline (reference sequence). Trimming took 5 bases from V and 7 from J, leaving 23 bases between them. The CDR3 bases are TGTGCCAGTAGTTCCGATTGGCCTGATAGCCGTGGTGGCTACACCTTC. Protein product: CASSSDWPDSRGGYTF. The full variable domain, with the rest looked up from reference TRBV19 and TRBJ1-2, is DGGITQSPKYLFRKEGQNVTLSCEQNLNHDAMYWYRQDPGQGLRLIYYSQIVNDFQKGDIAEGYSVSREKKESFPLTVTSAQKNPTAFYLCASSSDWPDSRGGYTFGSGTRLTVV.

This chain links TRBV7-9 with TRBJ1-4; TRBD1 might be the D (6 bases). Germline V gene lookup returns CDR1 SEHNR and CDR2 FQNEAQ (reference sequence). The CDR3 runs to 12 residues. Trimming cost V 6 bases and J 7 bases, with 9 bases left between them. The CDR3 sequence is CASSLTGEKLFF. The CDR3 nucleotides are TGTGCCAGCAGTCTGACAGGTGAAAAACTGTTTTTT.

The rearrangement joins TRBV7-9 to TRBJ1-2; the match to TRBD1 covers 7 bases. The CDR3 runs 16 residues. CDR1 SEHNR and CDR2 FQNEAQ come from the germline V gene (reference sequence). V was pared by 1 base and J by 5 bases, with 10 bases of the junction left unmatched. The CDR3 loop is CASSLGGPGQRYGYTF. The CDR3 bases are TGTGCCAGCAGCTTAGGGGGGCCGGGACAGAGATATGGCTACACCTTC.

In its sample, this clone was seen a few times. The chain recombines TRBV6-5 with TRBJ2-3; D uncertain. Germline V gives CDR1 MNHEY, CDR2 SVGAGI. The CDR3 totals 14 residues. Trimming removed 1 base at V and 0 bases at J, with 5 bases between. The CDR3 bases are TGTGCCAGCAGTTACTTTCTTAGCACAGATACGCAGTATTTT. It yields the protein CASSYFLSTDTQYF.

The chain combines TRBV4-1 with TRBJ1-1; possible D gene TRBD1, 5 bases. V shed 4 bases and J shed 0 bases, with 12 bases lying between them. Looked up from germline, CDR1 is MGHRA and CDR2 is YSYEKL. This CDR3 region has 15 residues. CDR3 nucleotide sequence: TGCGCCAGCAGCCTTCAAGACAGAGTGAACACTGAAGCTTTCTTT. The encoded protein is CASSLQDRVNTEAFF.

This chain uses TRBV20-1 with TRBJ1-2; the D gene is possibly TRBD1 (6 bases). V gave up 5 bases and J gave up 4 bases, with 8 bases separating them. This CDR3 has 11 residues. CDR1 is DFQATT, CDR2 SNEGSKA, per germline (reference sequence). The DNA of the CDR3 is TGCAGTGCTGAAGGGGGCTATGGCTACACCTTC. Translating it yields CSAEGGYGYTF.

V is TRBV29-1 and J is TRBJ2-3; 9 nucleotides align to TRBD2. The V gene's germline CDR1 is SQVTM and CDR2 ANQGSEA. The CDR3 has 17 amino acids. After removal of 4 bases from V and 2 bases from J, the junction contained 13 bases not matched to a gene. The chain's CDR3 is CSVVGGVAGGVTDTQYF. The CDR3 coding sequence is TGCAGCGTTGTGGGAGGCGTGGCGGGAGGGGTCACAGATACGCAGTATTTT.

This chain uses TRBV5-4 with TRBJ1-1; TRBD1 might be the D (6 bases). CDR1 and CDR2 (germline): SGHNT, YYREEE (reference sequence). The CDR3 length is 13 residues. V was shortened by 5 bases and J by 5 bases, with 13 bases between the two germline ends. CDR3 nucleotides: TGTGCCAGCAGGCGGGGGCAGGTGACTGAAGCTTTCTTT. Protein product: CASRRGQVTEAFF. Together with reference TRBV5-4 and TRBJ1-1, the CDR3 gives the full variable domain: ETGVTQSPTHLIKTRGQQVTLRCSSQSGHNTVSWYQQALGQGPQFIFQYYREEENGRGNFPPRFSGLQFPNYSSELNVNALELDDSALYLCASRRGQVTEAFFGQGTRLTVV.

There are a few counts of this clone. This sample also contains other DNA sequences that code for the same CDR3. The chain is built from TRBV7-9 and TRBJ2-7; 8 bases are shared with TRBD1. In germline, CDR1 is SEHNR, CDR2 FQNEAQ (reference sequence). The CDR3 runs 16 residues. V shed 1 base, J shed 3 bases, and the junction held 8 bases outside the gene matches. CDR3 sequence: CASSLESWTGNYEQYF. The CDR3 DNA sequence: TGTGCCAGCAGCTTAGAATCCTGGACAGGGAACTACGAGCAGTACTTC.

The chain couples TRBV2 to TRBJ1-1, with 9 nucleotides matching TRBD1. Germline V gene lookup returns CDR1 SNHLY and CDR2 FYNNEI. Trimming removed 7 bases from V and 4 bases from J; junction bases left unmatched: 7. The CDR3 totals 14 residues. The chain's CDR3 is CASIVRTGVTEAFF. The CDR3 coding sequence is TGTGCCAGCATAGTCAGGACAGGGGTCACTGAAGCTTTCTTT.

For this clone: The identical CDR3 is also encoded by other nucleotide sequences in the sample. This chain links TRBV4-3 with TRBJ1-5; D remains ambiguous. V lost 0 bases to trimming and J lost 2 bases, with 5 bases between them. Germline V gene data show CDR1 as LGHNA and CDR2 as YSLEER. This CDR3 region has 14 residues. The CDR3 spells CASSQDRGNQPQHF. The CDR3 DNA is TGCGCCAGCAGCCAAGATCGGGGCAATCAGCCCCAGCATTTT.

The chain is built from TRBV30 and TRBJ2-7; D is uncertain. The CDR3 length is 15 residues. Germline loops: CDR1 GTSNPN, CDR2 SVGIG (reference sequence). Trimming removed 6 bases at V and 2 bases at J, with 20 bases between. CDR3 region: CACSPPPGPAYEQYF. As DNA, the CDR3 is TGTGCCTGTTCACCCCCCCCGGGTCCCGCCTACGAGCAGTACTTC.

J is TRBJ2-1 and V is TRBV9; 9 nucleotides match TRBD2. The length of the CDR3 is 17 residues. Germline values: CDR1 SGDLS, CDR2 YYNGEE. J was trimmed by 0 bases and V by 4 bases; bases with no gene match: 8. The CDR3 is CASSPRTSASSYNEQFF. The CDR3 nucleotides are TGTGCCAGCAGCCCTCGGACTAGCGCGAGCTCCTACAATGAGCAGTTCTTC.